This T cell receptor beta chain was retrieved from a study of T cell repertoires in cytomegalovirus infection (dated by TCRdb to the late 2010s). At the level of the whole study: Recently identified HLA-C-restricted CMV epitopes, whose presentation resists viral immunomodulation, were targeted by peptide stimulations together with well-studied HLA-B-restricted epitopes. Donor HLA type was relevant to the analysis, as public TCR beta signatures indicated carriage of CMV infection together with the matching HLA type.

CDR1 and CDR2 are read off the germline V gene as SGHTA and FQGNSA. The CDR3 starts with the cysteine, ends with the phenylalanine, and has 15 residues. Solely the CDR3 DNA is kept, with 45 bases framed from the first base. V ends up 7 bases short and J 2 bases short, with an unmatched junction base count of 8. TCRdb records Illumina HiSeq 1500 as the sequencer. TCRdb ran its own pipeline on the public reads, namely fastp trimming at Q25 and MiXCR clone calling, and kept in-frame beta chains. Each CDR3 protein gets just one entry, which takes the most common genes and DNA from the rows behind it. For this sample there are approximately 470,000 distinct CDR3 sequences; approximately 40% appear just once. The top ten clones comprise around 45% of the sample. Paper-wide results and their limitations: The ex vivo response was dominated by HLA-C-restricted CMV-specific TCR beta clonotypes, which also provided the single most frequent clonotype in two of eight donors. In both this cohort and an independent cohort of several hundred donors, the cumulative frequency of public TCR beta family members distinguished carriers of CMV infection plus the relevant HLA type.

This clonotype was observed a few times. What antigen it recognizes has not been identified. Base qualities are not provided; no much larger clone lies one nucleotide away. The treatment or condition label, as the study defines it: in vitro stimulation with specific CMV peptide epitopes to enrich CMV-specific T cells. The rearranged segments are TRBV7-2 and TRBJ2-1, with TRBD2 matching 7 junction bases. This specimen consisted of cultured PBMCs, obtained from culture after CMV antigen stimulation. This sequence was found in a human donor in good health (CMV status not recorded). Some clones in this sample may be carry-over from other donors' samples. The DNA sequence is TGTGCCAGCACCTATAGCGGGCGGGCCTACAATGAGCAGTTCTTC. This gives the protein CASTYSGRAYNEQFF.